Presented here are 2 T cell receptor beta chains from one specimen sequenced in a study of beta chain features in type 1 diabetes. Of the isolated RNA, all was reverse transcribed, and so the sequenced material was expressed TCRB transcripts. Produced via immunoSEQ multiplex PCR; TCRdb's table is partial and in-frame only. The sample holds a few hundred thousand clones, over 10% seen once. Sequenced sample: naive CD4+ T cells from blood. The receptors stem from a man between 18 and 29 years old in good health.

The chain couples TRBV9 to TRBJ1-1, with 12 nucleotides matching TRBD1. Germline V lookup: CDR1 SGDLS, CDR2 YYNGEE. V was clipped by 7 bases and J by 4 bases; unmatched bases: 14. This CDR3 spans 17 amino acids. The CDR3 is CASGTGTGGFGVTEAFF. For the CDR3, the DNA is TGTGCCAGCGGGACCGGGACAGGGGGCTTTGGTGTCACTGAAGCTTTCTTT.

The gene calls are TRBV2 and TRBJ2-5; perhaps TRBD1 as D (6 bases). This CDR3 region has 14 residues. Germline CDR1 is SNHLY and CDR2 is FYNNEI. V lost 3 bases and J 5 bases, leaving 13 bases between the germline ends. In DNA, the CDR3 is TGTGCCAGCAGTGATTGGACAGTGAAGGAGACCCAGTACTTC. It encodes CASSDWTVKETQYF. Looking up the rest from reference TRBV2 and TRBJ2-5 gives the full variable domain: EPEVTQTPSHQVTQMGQEVILRCVPISNHLYFYWYRQILGQKVEFLVSFYNNEISEKSEIFDDQFSVERPDGSNFTLKIRSTKLEDSAMYFCASSDWTVKETQYFGPGTRLLVL.